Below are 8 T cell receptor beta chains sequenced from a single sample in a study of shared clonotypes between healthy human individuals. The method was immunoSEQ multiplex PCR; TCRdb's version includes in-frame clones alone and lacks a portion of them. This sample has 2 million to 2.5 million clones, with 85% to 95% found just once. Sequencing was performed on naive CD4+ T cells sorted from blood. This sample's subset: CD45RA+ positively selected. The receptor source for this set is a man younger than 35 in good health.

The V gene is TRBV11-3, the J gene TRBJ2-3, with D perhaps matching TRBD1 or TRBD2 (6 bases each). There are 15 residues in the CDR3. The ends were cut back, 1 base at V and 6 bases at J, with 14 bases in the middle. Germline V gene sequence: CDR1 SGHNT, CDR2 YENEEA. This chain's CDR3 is CASSLGAGTRDTQYF. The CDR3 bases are TGTGCCAGCAGCTTAGGGGCGGGGACACGCGATACGCAGTATTTT.

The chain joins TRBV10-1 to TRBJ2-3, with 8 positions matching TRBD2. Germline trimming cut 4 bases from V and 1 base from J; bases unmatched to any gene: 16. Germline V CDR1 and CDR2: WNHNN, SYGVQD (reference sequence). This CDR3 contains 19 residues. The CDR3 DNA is TGCGCCAGCAGTGGTTACCAGCGGGGGATCGGGCCACGCACAGATACGCAGTATTTT. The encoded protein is CASSGYQRGIGPRTDTQYF.

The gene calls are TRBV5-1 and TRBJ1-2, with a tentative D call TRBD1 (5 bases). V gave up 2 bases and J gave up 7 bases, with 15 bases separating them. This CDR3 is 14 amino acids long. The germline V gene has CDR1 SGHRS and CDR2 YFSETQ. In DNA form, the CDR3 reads TGCGCCAGCAGCTTTGGGGACGCGAATGGTGGCTACACCTTC. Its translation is CASSFGDANGGYTF.

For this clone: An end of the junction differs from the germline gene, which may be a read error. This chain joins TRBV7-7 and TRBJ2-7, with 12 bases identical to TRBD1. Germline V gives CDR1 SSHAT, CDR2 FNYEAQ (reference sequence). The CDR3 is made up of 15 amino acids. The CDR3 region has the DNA TGTGCTAGCAGCAGGGACAGGGGGCCCTCCTACGAGCAGTACTTC. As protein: CASSRDRGPSYEQYF.

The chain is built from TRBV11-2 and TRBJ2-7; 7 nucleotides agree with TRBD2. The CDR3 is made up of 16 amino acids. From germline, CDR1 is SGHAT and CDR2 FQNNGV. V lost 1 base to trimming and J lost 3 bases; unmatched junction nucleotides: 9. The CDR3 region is CASSLAWGGGGYEQYF. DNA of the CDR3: TGTGCCAGCAGCTTAGCCTGGGGCGGGGGAGGCTACGAGCAGTACTTC.

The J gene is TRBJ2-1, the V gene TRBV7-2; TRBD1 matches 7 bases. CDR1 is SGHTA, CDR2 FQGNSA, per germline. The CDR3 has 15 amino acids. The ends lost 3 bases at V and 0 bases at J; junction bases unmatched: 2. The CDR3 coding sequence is TGTGCCAGCAGCTTCGACAGGGCCTCCTACAATGAGCAGTTCTTC. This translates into CASSFDRASYNEQFF.

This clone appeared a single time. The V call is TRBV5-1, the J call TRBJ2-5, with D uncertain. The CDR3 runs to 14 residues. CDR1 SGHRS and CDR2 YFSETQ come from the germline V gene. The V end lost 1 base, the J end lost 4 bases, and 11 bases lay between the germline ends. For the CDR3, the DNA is TGCGCCAGCAGCTTGATTGGGGTTTCAGAGACCCAGTACTTC. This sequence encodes CASSLIGVSETQYF.

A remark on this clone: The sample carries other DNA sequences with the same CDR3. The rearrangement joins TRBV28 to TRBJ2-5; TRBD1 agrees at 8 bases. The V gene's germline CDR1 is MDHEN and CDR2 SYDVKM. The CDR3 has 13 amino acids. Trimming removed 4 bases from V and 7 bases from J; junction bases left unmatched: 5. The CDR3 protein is CASSSGQGGTQYF. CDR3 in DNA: TGTGCCAGCAGTTCTGGACAGGGTGGGACCCAGTACTTC.